This TCR beta chain is from a study of blood T cells in healthy people across ages. Study results and caveats: CMV status of donors was not determined, possibly confounding expanded clonotype changes.

A note on this clonotype: Its antigen remains unknown.

A second roughly 6 to 12 cycle PCR used barcoded and J-beta primers. MiXCR was run by TCRdb on the 5' RACE reads, yielding one entry per CDR3 protein. Of approximately 1,000,000 distinct CDR3 sequences in the sample, 45% are singletons; the top ten hold under 20%. Germline CDR1 MDHEN, CDR2 SYDVKM. CDR3 length equals 17 residues. Deletions cut 5 bases from V and 5 bases from J, with 21 bases between. PBMCs were isolated at a quantity of at least 7 million per sample. The sequence was collected from a woman in her sixties or seventies in good health. Sequencing used blood. The V and J genes are TRBV28 and TRBJ1-4, with D possibly matching TRBD1 (5 bases). This chain's CDR3 is CASSSINPGPMNEKLFF. CDR3 DNA: TGTGCCAGCAGTAGTATTAATCCGGGACCGATGAATGAAAAACTGTTTTTT. Variable domain in full (rest from reference TRBV28 and TRBJ1-4): DVKVTQSSRYLVKRTGEKVFLECVQDMDHENMFWYRQDPGLGLRLIYFSYDVKMKEKGDIPEGYSVSREKKERFSLILESASTNQTSMYLCASSSINPGPMNEKLFFGSGTQLSVL.